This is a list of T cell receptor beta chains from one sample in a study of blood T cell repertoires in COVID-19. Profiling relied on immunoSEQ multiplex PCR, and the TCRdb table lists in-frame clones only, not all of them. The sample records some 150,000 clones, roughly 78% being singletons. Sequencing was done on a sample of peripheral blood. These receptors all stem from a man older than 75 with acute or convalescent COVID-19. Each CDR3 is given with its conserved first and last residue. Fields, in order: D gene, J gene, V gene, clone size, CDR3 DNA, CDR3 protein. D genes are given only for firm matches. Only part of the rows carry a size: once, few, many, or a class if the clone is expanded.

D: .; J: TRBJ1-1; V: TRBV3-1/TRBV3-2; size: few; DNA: TGTGCCAGCAGCCCCCATTCTGGGAGGACTGAAGCTTTCTTT; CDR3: CASSPHSGRTEAFF
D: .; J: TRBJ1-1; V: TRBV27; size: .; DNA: TGTGCCAGCAGTTTCGGGGAGAACACTGAAGCTTTCTTT; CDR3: CASSFGENTEAFF
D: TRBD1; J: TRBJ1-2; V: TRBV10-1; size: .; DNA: TGCGCCAGCAGTGAGGCCGGGACAGGGGTACATGGCTACACCTTC; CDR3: CASSEAGTGVHGYTF
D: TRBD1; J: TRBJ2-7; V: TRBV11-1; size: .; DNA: TGTGCCAGCAGCCTTACCGGGACAGGCGGCACCTACGAGCAGTACTTC; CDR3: CASSLTGTGGTYEQYF
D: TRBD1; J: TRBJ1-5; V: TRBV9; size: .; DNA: TGTGCCAGCAGCGCCGGGGGACAGCCATTTAGCAATCAGCCCCAGCATTTT; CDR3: CASSAGGQPFSNQPQHF
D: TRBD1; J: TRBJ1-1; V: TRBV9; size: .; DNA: TGTGCCAGCAGCGTAAGGACAGGGGGAACCACTGAAGCTTTCTTT; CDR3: CASSVRTGGTTEAFF
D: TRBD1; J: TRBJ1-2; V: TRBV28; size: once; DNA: TGTGCCAGCAGGGCGACAGGGGACTATGGCTACACCTTC; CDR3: CASRATGDYGYTF
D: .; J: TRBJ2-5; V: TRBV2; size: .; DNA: TGTGCCAGCATTGCGGGGCCGGCAGAGACCCAGTACTTC; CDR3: CASIAGPAETQYF
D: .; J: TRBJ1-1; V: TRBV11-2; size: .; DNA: TGTGCCAGCAGCGAAGACAGCAATGGGGCTGAAGCTTTCTTT; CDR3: CASSEDSNGAEAFF
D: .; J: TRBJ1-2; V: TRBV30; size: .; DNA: TGTGCCTGGAGTAGCAGGGTGGGCGGCTATGGCTACACCTTC; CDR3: CAWSSRVGGYGYTF
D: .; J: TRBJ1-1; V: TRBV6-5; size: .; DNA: TGTGCCAGCAGTTACTCGAGAGGCAGCATGAACACTGAAGCTTTCTTT; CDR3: CASSYSRGSMNTEAFF
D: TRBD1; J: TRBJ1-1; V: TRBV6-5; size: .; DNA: TGTGCCAGCAGTTACACAGGGGGCGCGTTTGCTGAAGCTTTCTTT; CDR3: CASSYTGGAFAEAFF
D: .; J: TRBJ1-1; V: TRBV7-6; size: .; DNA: TGTGCCATTGGAGGGACTGAAGCTTTCTTT; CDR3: CAIGGTEAFF
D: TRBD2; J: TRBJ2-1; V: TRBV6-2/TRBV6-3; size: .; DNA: TGTGCCAGCAGTGCTCCGGGACTAGGGGACTACAATGAGCAGTTCTTC; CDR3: CASSAPGLGDYNEQFF
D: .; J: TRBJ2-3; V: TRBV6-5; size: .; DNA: TGTGCCAGCAGCAGCCCAGGGGCAGATACGCAGTATTTT; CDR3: CASSSPGADTQYF
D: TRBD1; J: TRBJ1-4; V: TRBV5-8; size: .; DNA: TGTGCCAGCAGCTTGAGGGGACAGGGCAATGAAAAACTGTTTTTT; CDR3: CASSLRGQGNEKLFF
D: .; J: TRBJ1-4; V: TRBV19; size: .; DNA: TGTGCCAGTAGTAACCTCGGGAGTAATGAAAAACTGTTTTTT; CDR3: CASSNLGSNEKLFF
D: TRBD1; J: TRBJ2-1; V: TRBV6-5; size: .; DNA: TGTGCCAGCAGACCCCTCGACAGGGATAGGGGTGAGCAGTTCTTC; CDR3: CASRPLDRDRGEQFF
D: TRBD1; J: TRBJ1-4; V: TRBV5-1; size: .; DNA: TGCGCCAGCAGGAGGAGAGGGGGACAGGGTAATGAAAAACTGTTTTTT; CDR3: CASRRRGGQGNEKLFF
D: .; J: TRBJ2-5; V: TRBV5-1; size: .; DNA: TGCGCCAGCAGCACAGACAGAATCCAAGAGACCCAGTACTTC; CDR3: CASSTDRIQETQYF
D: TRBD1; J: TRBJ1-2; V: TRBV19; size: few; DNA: TGTGCCAGTAGTACTACCGGGACAGGACTCACTCTACGGGGGTACACCTTC; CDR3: CASSTTGTGLTLRGYTF
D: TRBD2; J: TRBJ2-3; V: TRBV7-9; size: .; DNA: TGTGCCAGCAGCAGAAGTGTGAGCGGGGGTGGCACAGATACGCAGTATTTT; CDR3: CASSRSVSGGGTDTQYF
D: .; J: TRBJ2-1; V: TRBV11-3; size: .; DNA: TGTGCCAGCAGCTTAGATCTTGGGGGGAATTCCTACAATGAGCAGTTCTTC; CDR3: CASSLDLGGNSYNEQFF
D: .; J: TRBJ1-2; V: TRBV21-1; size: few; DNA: TGTGCCAGCCTAGCTACCTTCGGGTGCATAAACTATGGCTACACCTTC; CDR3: CASLATFGCINYGYTF
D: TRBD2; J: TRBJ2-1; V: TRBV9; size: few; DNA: TGTGCCAGCAGCGCCAAAACTAGCGGGGCCAATGAGCAGTTCTTC; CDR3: CASSAKTSGANEQFF
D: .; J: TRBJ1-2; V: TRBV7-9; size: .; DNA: TGTGCCAGCAGCTCCCGGACAGAAAACTATGGCTACACCTTC; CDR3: CASSSRTENYGYTF
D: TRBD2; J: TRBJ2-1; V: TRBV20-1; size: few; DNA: TGCAGTGCTAGTCGACTAGCGGGAAAGGTAAACAATGAGCAGTTCTTC; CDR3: CSASRLAGKVNNEQFF
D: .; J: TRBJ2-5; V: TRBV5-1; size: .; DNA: TGCGCCAGCAGCTTGGCACTGACTCGGGCGGGAGAGACCCAGTACTTC; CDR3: CASSLALTRAGETQYF
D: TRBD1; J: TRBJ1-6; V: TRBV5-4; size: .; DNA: TGTGCCAGCAGCTTGGCACAGGGGAATATTAATTCACCCCTCCACTTT; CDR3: CASSLAQGNINSPLHF
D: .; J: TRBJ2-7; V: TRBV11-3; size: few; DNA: TGTGCCAGCAGCGGCACTTTAGGGGTAGGCTACGAGCAGTACTTC; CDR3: CASSGTLGVGYEQYF
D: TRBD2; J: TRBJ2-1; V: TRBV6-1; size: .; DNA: TGTGCCAGCAGTGAAGCGCGGAGCGGGGGCCGAGCTGAGCAGTTCTTC; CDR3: CASSEARSGGRAEQFF
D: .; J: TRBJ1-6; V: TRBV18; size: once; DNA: TGTGCCAGCTCCCAACAGGGTGGGTACAATTCACCCCTCCACTTT; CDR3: CASSQQGGYNSPLHF
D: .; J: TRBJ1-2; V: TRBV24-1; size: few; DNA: TGTGCCACCAGTGATTCCACAGGGAACTATGGCTACACCTTC; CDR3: CATSDSTGNYGYTF
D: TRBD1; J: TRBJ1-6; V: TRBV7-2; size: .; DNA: TGTGCCAGCACTTTCCCGGGACAGGGTAATTCACCCCTCCACTTT; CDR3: CASTFPGQGNSPLHF
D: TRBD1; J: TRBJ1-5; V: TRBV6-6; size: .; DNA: TGTGCCAGCAGTCCCCGGCCGACAGGGAGCAATCAGCCCCAGCATTTT; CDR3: CASSPRPTGSNQPQHF
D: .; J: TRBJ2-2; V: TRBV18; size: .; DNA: TGTGCCAGCTCACCAGCGCAGGCGGGCGGGGAGCTGTTTTTT; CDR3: CASSPAQAGGELFF
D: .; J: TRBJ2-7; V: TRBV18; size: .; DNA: TGTGCCAGCTCATATTTATCGGGGGACGAGCAGTACTTC; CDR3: CASSYLSGDEQYF
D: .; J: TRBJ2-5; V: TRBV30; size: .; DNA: TGTGCCTGGAGTCGCTTGTCGGAGGTTTCGGCCCAGTACTTC; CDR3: CAWSRLSEVSAQYF
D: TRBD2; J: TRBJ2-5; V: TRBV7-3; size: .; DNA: TGTGCCAGCAGCCGGGGGGAACAAGAGACCCAGTACTTC; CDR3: CASSRGEQETQYF
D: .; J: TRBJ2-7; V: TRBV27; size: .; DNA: TGTGCCAGCAGTTTCCTAGATCCGGGAAGGTCGGAGCAGTACTTC; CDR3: CASSFLDPGRSEQYF
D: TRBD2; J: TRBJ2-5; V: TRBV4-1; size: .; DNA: TGCGCCAGCAGCCAAGATCGGACTAGCGGGGGGGCCGTGGAGACCCAGTACTTC; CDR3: CASSQDRTSGGAVETQYF
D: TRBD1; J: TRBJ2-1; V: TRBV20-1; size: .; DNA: TGCAGTGTTACAGGGGCTAGTGAGCAGTTCTTC; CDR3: CSVTGASEQFF
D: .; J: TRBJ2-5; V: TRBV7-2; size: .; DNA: TGTGCCAGCAGCTTAGGCGGGCTAGTAGGAGAGACCCAGTACTTC; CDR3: CASSLGGLVGETQYF
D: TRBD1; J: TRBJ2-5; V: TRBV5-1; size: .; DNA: TGCGCCAGCAGCTCTGACAGGGGTGAGACCCAGTACTTC; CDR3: CASSSDRGETQYF
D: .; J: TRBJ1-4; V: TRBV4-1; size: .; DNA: TGCGCCAGCAGCCTCGGACAGCAAAATGAAAAACTGTTTTTT; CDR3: CASSLGQQNEKLFF
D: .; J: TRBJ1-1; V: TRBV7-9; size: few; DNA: TGTGCCAGCAGCTTATTTGGGGGAGGGTCTGAAGCTTTCTTT; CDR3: CASSLFGGGSEAFF
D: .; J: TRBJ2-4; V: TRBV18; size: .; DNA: TGTGCCAGCTCACCACAGGGGCAACCGGACATTCAGTACTTC; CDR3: CASSPQGQPDIQYF
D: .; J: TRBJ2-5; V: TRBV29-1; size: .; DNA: TGCAGCGTTGAAGATTGGAGGCAAGAGACCCAGTACTTC; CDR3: CSVEDWRQETQYF
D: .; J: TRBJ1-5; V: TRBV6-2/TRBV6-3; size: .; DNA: TGTGCCAGCAGTTACTCGTGGGCAGGTAATCAGCCCCAGCATTTT; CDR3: CASSYSWAGNQPQHF
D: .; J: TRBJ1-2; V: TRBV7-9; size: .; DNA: TGTGCCAGCAGCTTAGAGCAGGGGAACTATGGCTACACCTTC; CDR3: CASSLEQGNYGYTF
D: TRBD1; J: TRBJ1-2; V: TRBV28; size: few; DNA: TGTGCCAGCAGCCCACGGACAGGGAGGAGTTATGGCTACACCTTC; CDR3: CASSPRTGRSYGYTF
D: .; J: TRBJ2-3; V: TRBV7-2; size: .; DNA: TGTGCCAGCAGCTTAGCGCGCCTAGCGTCCACAGATACGCAGTATTTT; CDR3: CASSLARLASTDTQYF
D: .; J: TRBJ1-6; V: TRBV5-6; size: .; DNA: TGTGCCAGCAGCCGCCGGGACGGGAGGAATTCACCCCTCCACTTT; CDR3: CASSRRDGRNSPLHF
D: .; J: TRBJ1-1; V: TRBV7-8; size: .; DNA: TGTGCCAGCAGCCAGGGGTTAACTGAAGCTTTCTTT; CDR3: CASSQGLTEAFF
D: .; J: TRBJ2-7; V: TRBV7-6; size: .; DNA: TGTGCCAGCAGCTTGAGAACAGGGGGGGGTTACGAGCAGTACTTC; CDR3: CASSLRTGGGYEQYF